A single sample is the source of the 25 T cell receptor beta chains below, sequenced in a study of blood T cells in healthy people across ages (dated by TCRdb to 2014 to 2015). The library was prepared using 5' RACE. TCRdb shows the sequencer as Illumina HiSeq 2500. A second PCR of about 7 to 12 cycles was run with a J-beta primer mix and a sample-barcoded 5' primer. Using fastp trimming at Q25 and MiXCR clonotype assembly, TCRdb reanalyzed the public sequencing data and kept in-frame beta chains. Each CDR3 protein gets just one entry, which takes the most common genes and DNA from the rows behind it. Counted in this sample were hundreds of thousands of distinct CDR3 sequences; about 61% of them appeared once. Of the sample, 25% to 30% falls within the top ten clones. The source material was blood. The receptor set was obtained from a middle-aged man in good health.

The sample holds a few counts of this clonotype. Mismatch with germline at one junction end may stem from a read error. This chain uses TRBV14 with TRBJ1-6; perhaps TRBD1 as D (6 bases). Per the germline V gene, CDR1 is SGHDN and CDR2 is FVKESK. The CDR3 contains 15 residues. The CDR3 DNA follows: TGTGCCAGCAGTCAAGGGGTGACAGGCGAAATACCCCTCCACTTT. This codes for CASSQGVTGEIPLHF.

There are a few counts of this clonotype. V gene TRBV20-1 combines with J gene TRBJ1-2; D call uncertain. This CDR3 comprises 12 residues. Trimming removed 6 bases at V and 4 bases at J, with 12 bases between. Germline CDR1 DFQATT, CDR2 SNEGSKA (reference sequence). For the CDR3, the DNA is TGCAGTGCCTTCCCCGATCCCTATGGCTACACCTTC. The encoded protein is CSAFPDPYGYTF.

The chain joins TRBV25-1 to TRBJ1-4; no clear D gene. The CDR3 runs 13 residues. The V gene's germline CDR1 is MGHDK and CDR2 SYGVNS. V dropped 5 bases and J dropped 7 bases, with 11 bases sitting between them. The CDR3 protein is CASSPTGTEKLFF. In DNA, the CDR3 is TGTGCCAGCAGTCCGACCGGTACTGAAAAACTGTTTTTT.

Only one count was recorded for this clonotype. J is TRBJ1-2 and V is TRBV7-8, with D unclear. V lost 5 bases, J lost 4 bases, and 20 bases lay in between. The CDR3 consists of 16 residues. Germline-derived CDR1 and CDR2 are SGHVS and FQNEAQ. The chain's CDR3 is CASSPPSGRSGYGYTF. The CDR3 DNA reads as TGTGCCAGCAGCCCGCCAAGTGGGAGATCCGGCTATGGCTACACCTTC.

The V call is TRBV4-3, the J call TRBJ2-3; possibly TRBD1 for D (6 bases). V was clipped by 3 bases and J by 0 bases, with 19 bases between them. The CDR3 sequence is 18 residues long. Germline V gene lookup returns CDR1 LGHNA and CDR2 YSLEER. The CDR3 DNA sequence: TGCGCCAGCAGCCAGCAGGTGCCTCAGGGACAAAGCACAGATACGCAGTATTTT. It translates to CASSQQVPQGQSTDTQYF.

The table lists this clonotype with a few counts. The chain carries TRBV7-2 and TRBJ1-2, with D uncertain. The length of the CDR3 is 12 residues. The germline V gene has CDR1 SGHTA and CDR2 FQGNSA. V gave up 3 bases and J gave up 8 bases, with 10 bases separating them. The CDR3 reads CASSFDRSGYTF. CDR3 in DNA: TGTGCCAGCAGCTTCGACCGATCCGGCTACACCTTC.

This chain uses TRBV2 with TRBJ1-5; TRBD1 is a possible D gene (6 bases). Between the trimmed V and J ends, which lost 6 bases and 3 bases, there was a span of 12 bases. The CDR3 spans 14 residues. Germline V gene lookup returns CDR1 SNHLY and CDR2 FYNNEI. CDR3 nucleotide sequence: TGTGCCAGCAGGGAGACAGGACTCAATCAGCCCCAGCATTTT. Its protein product is CASRETGLNQPQHF. The full variable domain, rest sourced from reference TRBV2 and TRBJ1-5, is EPEVTQTPSHQVTQMGQEVILRCVPISNHLYFYWYRQILGQKVEFLVSFYNNEISEKSEIFDDQFSVERPDGSNFTLKIRSTKLEDSAMYFCASRETGLNQPQHFGDGTRLSIL.

The chain links TRBV9 to TRBJ1-2; no definite D call. The CDR3 contains 13 residues. The ends were cut back, 4 bases at V and 4 bases at J, with 11 bases in the middle. CDR1 and CDR2 (germline): SGDLS, YYNGEE. CDR3 DNA: TGTGCCAGCAGCAACGGGTACGGCTATGGCTACACCTTC. Protein product: CASSNGYGYGYTF.

At least ten counts were recorded for this clonotype. The chain has TRBV24-1 and TRBJ1-1; D not certain. Germline CDR1 KGHDR, CDR2 SFDVKD. This CDR3 comprises 16 residues. Trimming removed 3 bases from V and 0 bases from J, with 13 bases in between. CDR3 nucleotides: TGTGCCACCAGTGATCCAGCGGAGCCTATGAACACTGAAGCTTTCTTT. It specifies CATSDPAEPMNTEAFF.

The gene calls are TRBV5-1 and TRBJ2-7; perhaps TRBD1 as D (6 bases). The V and J ends lost 1 base and 1 base respectively, with 12 bases between them. CDR3 length: 15 amino acids. The germline V gene has CDR1 SGHRS and CDR2 YFSETQ. The CDR3 loop is CASSLRPGVSYEQYF. Here the CDR3 DNA reads TGCGCCAGCAGCTTGCGTCCAGGGGTTTCCTACGAGCAGTACTTC.

This sequence joins TRBV3-1 and TRBJ2-2; D not resolved. Trimming cost V 1 base and J 6 bases, with 3 bases left between them. The CDR3 is 12 residues long. Germline V lookup: CDR1 LGHDT, CDR2 YNNKEL (reference sequence). CDR3 nucleotide sequence: TGTGCCAGCAGCCAAGCGGCCGGGGAGCTGTTTTTT. Translation gives CASSQAAGELFF.

This clonotype was seen just once. The V call is TRBV2, the J call TRBJ2-3, with D perhaps matching TRBD1 or TRBD2 (6 bases each). The CDR3 length is 16 residues. The germline V gene encodes CDR1 SNHLY and CDR2 FYNNEI. V gave up 0 bases and J gave up 2 bases, with 12 bases separating them. DNA of the CDR3: TGTGCCAGCAGTGAAGCTCCCCGGGGGCCCACAGATACGCAGTATTTT. It codes for CASSEAPRGPTDTQYF.

V and J are TRBV20-1 and TRBJ1-2; the match to TRBD1 covers 8 bases. Germline loops: CDR1 DFQATT, CDR2 SNEGSKA (reference sequence). Trimming at V came to 4 bases and at J to 8 bases, leaving 18 bases not matched to a gene. There are 16 residues in the CDR3. CDR3 nucleotides: TGCAGTGCTATCCGCTTGGGCCAGGGGGCATTTTTAGGCTACACCTTC. This codes for CSAIRLGQGAFLGYTF.

V gene TRBV25-1 combines with J gene TRBJ2-1; D is tentatively TRBD1 or TRBD2 (5 bases each). From germline, CDR1 is MGHDK and CDR2 SYGVNS. The CDR3 contains 14 residues. V lost 2 bases to trimming and J lost 5 bases, with 10 bases between them. Here the CDR3 DNA reads TGTGCCAGCAGTGAACGGGACCACAACAATGAGCAGTTCTTC. Residues: CASSERDHNNEQFF.

This clonotype was observed a few times. The chain carries TRBV28 and TRBJ2-7; D remains unclear. V was cut by 5 bases and J by 2 bases, with 13 bases left in between. The CDR3 loop spans 14 amino acids. Germline loops: CDR1 MDHEN, CDR2 SYDVKM. The CDR3 reads CASSPYLSPYEQYF. The CDR3 DNA is TGTGCCAGCAGTCCTTACTTGAGCCCCTACGAGCAGTACTTC. Based on the CDR3 plus reference TRBV28 and TRBJ2-7, the full variable domain is DVKVTQSSRYLVKRTGEKVFLECVQDMDHENMFWYRQDPGLGLRLIYFSYDVKMKEKGDIPEGYSVSREKKERFSLILESASTNQTSMYLCASSPYLSPYEQYFGPGTRLTVT.

In the case of this clonotype: At one of its ends the junction is not consistent with the germline gene, which may arise from a read error. This chain uses TRBV20-1 with TRBJ2-6; 8 nucleotides line up with TRBD1. The CDR3 is 18 residues long. Germline V gene data show CDR1 as DFQATT and CDR2 as SNEGSKA (reference sequence). The CDR3 DNA follows: TGCAGTGCTAGAGGAAAACAGGGGGGCTTCTCTGGGGCCAACGTCCCGACTTTC. Translated, it gives CSARGKQGGFSGANVPTF.

This chain connects TRBV29-1 to TRBJ2-3, with D unresolved. CDR3 length equals 13 residues. Trimming took off 3 bases at V and 0 bases at J, with 7 bases between the two ends. Looked up from germline, CDR1 is SQVTM and CDR2 is ANQGSEA. In DNA form, the CDR3 reads TGCAGCGTTGATCTGAAGAGCACAGATACGCAGTATTTT. This translates into CSVDLKSTDTQYF.

V and J are TRBV7-9 and TRBJ2-7, with D perhaps being TRBD1 or TRBD2 (6 bases each). This CDR3 region has 14 residues. Trimming pared 1 base from V and 7 bases from J, leaving 14 bases between. Germline V gene data show CDR1 as SEHNR and CDR2 as FQNEAQ (reference sequence). The CDR3 sequence: CASSLGGALQEQYF. For the CDR3, the DNA is TGTGCCAGCAGCTTAGGGGGGGCCCTACAAGAGCAGTACTTC.

CDR3 sequence: CSVAGTGGWNTEAFF. DNA for the CDR3: TGCAGCGTCGCCGGGACAGGGGGATGGAACACTGAAGCTTTCTTT. The chain is built from TRBV29-1 and TRBJ1-1, with 11 bases that match TRBD1. The CDR3 consists of 15 residues. J was trimmed by 1 base and V by 6 bases; bases with no gene match: 7. Germline CDR1 and CDR2: SQVTM and ANQGSEA.

The chain has TRBV9 and TRBJ2-3; the D gene is possibly TRBD2 (6 bases). The CDR3 is 16 residues long. Germline lookup yields CDR1 SGDLS and CDR2 YYNGEE. The ends were cut back, 0 bases at V and 4 bases at J, with 15 bases in the middle. The CDR3 nucleotides read TGTGCCAGCAGCGTAGATGGGGGGACTTGGGCAGATACGCAGTATTTT. It translates to CASSVDGGTWADTQYF.

The chain carries TRBV6-2 or TRBV6-3 and TRBJ2-1, with 7 bases matching TRBD1. Per germline, CDR1 MNHEY and CDR2 SVGEGT. This CDR3 is 18 amino acids long. With V trimmed by 7 bases and J by 8 bases, 23 bases remained unmatched. As DNA, the CDR3 is TGTGCCAGCAACTATAGGACAGGAGGCCTACGTTCATCTGATGAGCAGTTCTTC. Protein: CASNYRTGGLRSSDEQFF.

The J gene is TRBJ2-5, the V gene TRBV21-1. The J call could be wrong; TRBJ2-7 is a better fit for the DNA end. TRBV21-1 constitutes a pseudogene. The CDR3 runs 14 residues. This CDR3 is CASSKGCRTYEQYF. As DNA, the CDR3 is TGTGCCAGCAGCAAAGGTTGCAGAACCTACGAGCAGTACTTC.

This chain joins TRBV6-1 and TRBJ1-2, with 9 bases that match TRBD1. CDR3 length: 14 residues. With V trimmed by 5 bases and J by 8 bases, 9 bases remained unmatched. From germline, CDR1 is MNHNS and CDR2 SASEGT. The CDR3 sequence: CASSTTGQGGGYTF. The CDR3 nucleotides read TGTGCCAGCAGTACCACGGGACAGGGAGGCGGCTACACCTTC.

The rearrangement links TRBV28 to TRBJ2-5, with 9 bases matching TRBD1. V lost 7 bases and J lost 11; bases outside the gene matches: 14. Germline lookup yields CDR1 MDHEN and CDR2 SYDVKM. The CDR3 consists of 14 residues. CDR3 region: CASTPGTGRNEQYF. In nucleotides, the CDR3 is TGTGCCAGCACTCCCGGGACAGGGAGGAATGAGCAGTACTTC.

A remark on this clonotype: This could be a read error, since a much larger clone is one nucleotide away. This is likely a read error, given that the CDR3 carries no conserved phenylalanine or tryptophan at its end. The V call is TRBV10-3, the J call TRBJ2-4; 7 positions agree with TRBD1. CDR3 length equals 14 residues. Trimming removed 3 bases from V and 5 bases from J; junction bases left unmatched: 4. Germline CDR1 and CDR2: ENHRY and SYGVKD. CDR3 region: CAISENRGQNIQYL. The CDR3 DNA follows: TGTGCCATCAGTGAAAACAGGGGACAAAACATTCAGTACTTA.